The table lists the clone carrying this TCR beta chain with a few counts. The antigen is unknown. This record belongs to a study of beta chain features in type 1 diabetes. Overall study findings and caveats: There was a moderate but significant shortening of TCRB CDR3s in all four CD4+ subsets of Type 1 diabetes patients. For cells with high TCR expression, cDNA sequencing could yield over-representation.

As every portion of the isolated RNA was reverse transcribed, the sequencing read expressed TCRB transcripts. Sequenced naive, central memory and regulatory T cell samples produced an average of around 3.8 million reads. Assay: immunoSEQ multiplex PCR; the TCRdb copy retains only in-frame clones and omits some. Of 350,000 to 450,000 clones listed, approximately 15% are singletons. V gave up 4 bases and J gave up 7 bases; unmatched junction bases: 10. Looked up from germline, CDR1 is SGDLS and CDR2 is YYNGEE. The CDR3 sequence is 15 residues long. Sampling consisted of one heparinised blood draw per donor, averaging approximately 120 mL.

This chain links TRBV9 with TRBJ1-4; 7 bases are a match to TRBD1. This sequence originates from a man aged 25 to 40 in good health. Specimen: naive CD4+ T cells from blood. The CDR3 DNA reads as TGTGCCAGCAGCCCCCGACAGGGTGAGGGTGAAAAACTGTTTTTT. Translating gives CASSPRQGEGEKLFF. Drawing the rest from reference TRBV9 and TRBJ1-4, the complete variable domain is DSGVTQTPKHLITATGQRVTLRCSPRSGDLSVYWYQQSLDQGLQFLIQYYNGEERAKGNILERFSAQQFPDLHSELNLSSLELGDSALYFCASSPRQGEGEKLFFGSGTQLSVL.